The present T cell receptor beta chain was sequenced within a study of cytomegalovirus exposure and HLA in healthy donors. Study-wide findings and caveats: Per a prior analysis, the majority of TCR beta V segments were productive roughly 87% or roughly 30% of the time. Roughly uniform sequencing depth across donors was assumed, possibly incorrectly. Later on, an analysis tied approximately 15,000 TCR beta sequences to HLA alleles at 0.05 false discovery rate.

The V end lost 9 bases, the J end lost 0 bases, and 6 bases lay between the germline ends. The germline V gene encodes CDR1 LNHNV and CDR2 YYDKDF (reference sequence). This CDR3 contains 12 residues. To note about this clone: Its specificity is unknown.

This PCR relied on a set of 60 Vbeta primers and 13 Jbeta primers. This table comes from immunoSEQ multiplex PCR, and its TCRdb copy is limited to in-frame clones, with some not included. The sample includes approximately 75,000 clones. The sequence derives from a boy aged 5 to 17 in good health and CMV-seronegative. J is TRBJ1-5 and V is TRBV15, with no clear D. Sequenced: PBMCs. CDR3 in amino acids: CATGVSNQPQHF. DNA of the CDR3: TGTGCCACAGGAGTTAGCAATCAGCCCCAGCATTTT. Filled out from reference TRBV15 and TRBJ1-5, the complete variable domain reads DAMVIQNPRYQVTQFGKPVTLSCSQTLNHNVMYWYQQKSSQAPKLLFHYYDKDFNNEADTPDNFQSRRPNTSFCFLDIRSPGLGDTAMYLCATGVSNQPQHFGDGTRLSIL.